The 26 T cell receptor beta chains listed next were all sequenced from one sample in a study of T cell repertoires in cytomegalovirus infection. TCRdb re-derived calls from the reads in MiXCR, one entry per CDR3 protein. Among roughly 310,000 distinct CDR3 sequences listed, roughly 15% were seen once. Sequencing was done on a sample of PBMCs. These receptors all stem from a human donor in good health (CMV status not recorded). Some clones in this sample may be carry-over from other donors' samples.

This clonotype appeared a few times. The V call is TRBV3-1, the J call TRBJ2-5, with a possible D match to TRBD2 (5 bases). The CDR3 is 19 residues long. Trimming removed 0 bases at V and 7 bases at J, with 27 bases between. In germline, CDR1 is LGHDT, CDR2 YNNKEL (reference sequence). The CDR3 loop is CASSQEGMRSAGLTRTQYF. CDR3 bases: TGTGCCAGCAGCCAAGAGGGTATGAGGTCGGCGGGTCTCACCCGGACCCAGTACTTC.

This clonotype has ten or more counts. This chain uses TRBV12-3 or TRBV12-4 with TRBJ2-1; unclear D gene. The V end was cut by 5 bases, the J end by 0 bases, with 11 bases between. The CDR3 is 15 amino acids. The DNA for the CDR3 is TGTGCCAGCAGTCCCACAGTGGGCTCCTACAATGAGCAGTTCTTC. This encodes CASSPTVGSYNEQFF.

This clonotype was picked up many times. The chain employs TRBV7-9 and TRBJ2-2; no clear D. Germline V lookup: CDR1 SEHNR, CDR2 FQNEAQ (reference sequence). Trimming took off 3 bases at V and 4 bases at J, with 12 bases between the two ends. The CDR3 contains 15 residues. CDR3 bases: TGTGCCAGCAGCTTTGAGCAGTTAGCCACCGGGGAGCTGTTTTTT. This gives the protein CASSFEQLATGELFF.

The gene calls are TRBV20-1 and TRBJ2-1; 15 positions agree with TRBD2. Trimming removed 0 bases from V and 2 bases from J; junction bases left unmatched: 5. The CDR3 spans 18 residues. Germline CDR1 and CDR2: DFQATT and SNEGSKA (reference sequence). CDR3 sequence (DNA): TGCAGTGCTAGAGATTGGGGGACTAGCGGGGGGCCCTACAATGAGCAGTTCTTC. As protein: CSARDWGTSGGPYNEQFF.

The V gene is TRBV6-1, the J gene TRBJ2-1; D might be TRBD1 (6 bases). The CDR3 loop spans 12 amino acids. Germline lookup yields CDR1 MNHNS and CDR2 SASEGT. Trimming pared 4 bases from V and 10 bases from J, leaving 11 bases between. In nucleotides, the CDR3 is TGTGCCAGCAGTGTCCAGGGGCTGGAGCAGTTCTTC. Amino acid sequence: CASSVQGLEQFF.

The chain joins TRBV5-4 to TRBJ1-2; maybe TRBD1 (5 bases). CDR3 length: 14 amino acids. With 2 bases removed from V and 4 bases from J, the gap between germline ends came to 12 bases. The V gene's germline CDR1 is SGHNT and CDR2 YYREEE (reference sequence). The CDR3 DNA is TGTGCCAGCAGCTTTCAGGGCGCGAGCTATGGCTACACCTTC. This translates into CASSFQGASYGYTF.

This clonotype occurred a few times. The J gene is TRBJ2-5, the V gene TRBV20-1; 7 nucleotides agree with TRBD2. V lost 6 bases, J lost 1 base, and 5 bases stayed unmatched. Germline CDR1 DFQATT, CDR2 SNEGSKA (reference sequence). The CDR3 has 13 residues. CDR3: CSAVTGGQETQYF. In DNA form, the CDR3 reads TGCAGTGCCGTCACGGGGGGCCAAGAGACCCAGTACTTC.

This clonotype has ten or more counts. The chain links TRBV4-1 to TRBJ2-6, with no clear D. Trimming took 2 bases from V and 0 from J, leaving 14 bases between them. Germline V gene data show CDR1 as MGHRA and CDR2 as YSYEKL. This CDR3 region has 18 residues. CDR3 sequence (DNA): TGCGCCAGCAGCCAACCTCTAAACAGCAACTCTGGGGCCAACGTCCTGACTTTC. Its translation: CASSQPLNSNSGANVLTF.

This sequence joins TRBV15 and TRBJ2-7; D is uncertain. CDR1 is LNHNV, CDR2 YYDKDF, per germline (reference sequence). Trimming stripped 4 bases from V and 3 bases from J, with 10 bases between. The CDR3 sequence is 13 residues long. As DNA, the CDR3 is TGTGCCACCAGCATGTCAGTGGACTACGAGCAGTACTTC. Amino acid sequence: CATSMSVDYEQYF.

The V and J genes are TRBV11-2 and TRBJ1-3; possible D gene TRBD1, 5 bases. Germline values: CDR1 SGHAT, CDR2 FQNNGV. Trimming removed 8 bases at V and 0 bases at J, with 11 bases between. This CDR3 region has 14 residues. The CDR3 nucleotides are TGTGCCAGCCAACGGGACCGCTCTGGAAACACCATATATTTT. This encodes CASQRDRSGNTIYF.

This clonotype was picked up a small number of times. The junction differs from germline at one of its ends, possibly a read error. V and J are TRBV28 and TRBJ1-5, with TRBD1 matching over 8 bases. Germline V gene sequence: CDR1 MDHEN, CDR2 SYDVKM. The CDR3 sequence is 14 residues long. The CDR3 loop reads CASRLSGHVGQGYF. The CDR3 DNA reads TGTGCCAGCAGGTTATCGGGGCACGTCGGACAGGGCTATTTT.

The chain employs TRBV5-1 and TRBJ2-1, with 7 bases that match TRBD2. The J segment lost 9 bases and the V segment lost 8 bases, leaving 8 bases of the junction unmatched. The CDR3 consists of 12 residues. Germline V CDR1 and CDR2: SGHRS, YFSETQ. CDR3 nucleotide sequence: TGCGCCAGTAGGGAGGGTCGGGGTGAGCAGTTCTTC. Translation: CASREGRGEQFF.

V usage is TRBV7-9 and J usage is TRBJ2-2; TRBD1 is a possible D gene (6 bases). The CDR3 covers 16 residues. Trimming shortened V by 11 bases and J by 0 bases, and 19 bases separated the two germline ends. The germline CDR1 and CDR2 sequences are SEHNR and FQNEAQ (reference sequence). The CDR3 sequence is CAAFVTGLSNTGELFF. The CDR3 bases are TGTGCCGCGTTCGTTACAGGGCTCTCGAACACCGGGGAGCTGTTTTTT.

Ten or more counts support this clonotype. V usage is TRBV7-2 and J usage is TRBJ2-7, with D maybe TRBD1 (5 bases). The germline V gene encodes CDR1 SGHTA and CDR2 FQGNSA. The CDR3 totals 15 residues. V shed 5 bases and J shed 2 bases, with 16 bases lying between them. DNA for the CDR3: TGTGCCAGCAGCAGGGGAAGACAGTTCGCCTACGAGCAGTACTTC. Translated, it gives CASSRGRQFAYEQYF.

This clonotype was counted ten times or more. The chain couples TRBV7-2 to TRBJ2-7; D gene ambiguous. The CDR3 is made up of 18 amino acids. Germline assignment: CDR1 SGHTA and CDR2 FQGNSA. V shed 3 bases and J shed 4 bases, with 25 bases lying between them. The CDR3 DNA is TGTGCCAGCAGCTTTAGGACCTACGAGGCAGGAACGAGATACGAGCAGTACTTC. Translation: CASSFRTYEAGTRYEQYF.

The chain uses TRBV2 and TRBJ1-2; perhaps TRBD1 as D (5 bases). The CDR3 length is 12 residues. The V gene's germline CDR1 is SNHLY and CDR2 FYNNEI. Here the CDR3 DNA reads TGTGCGGAGGGCAGGGTCCTCTATGGCTACACCTTC. Protein product: CAEGRVLYGYTF.

This clonotype was counted many times. The rearrangement links TRBV7-2 to TRBJ2-5, with 13 bases lining up with TRBD2. Germline CDR1 is SGHTA and CDR2 is FQGNSA. The CDR3 length is 15 residues. The V and J ends lost 5 bases and 5 bases, in that order; junction bases with no gene match: 5. CDR3 DNA: TGTGCCAGCAGCACACGACTAGCGGGGGGTGAGACCCAGTACTTC. Translated, it gives CASSTRLAGGETQYF.

The chain couples TRBV6-5 to TRBJ2-7; D is uncertain. Germline V gene lookup returns CDR1 MNHEY and CDR2 SVGAGI. This CDR3 spans 16 amino acids. The germline V and J ends were trimmed by 0 bases and 0 bases, with 12 bases remaining between them. DNA for the CDR3: TGTGCCAGCAGTTACTCGAGAACAGCCGACTCCTACGAGCAGTACTTC. This encodes CASSYSRTADSYEQYF.

This clonotype turned up a few times. The chain has TRBV3-1 and TRBJ1-1, with D unresolved. Per the germline V gene, CDR1 is LGHDT and CDR2 is YNNKEL (reference sequence). The CDR3 covers 13 residues. The V gene lost 6 bases and the J gene lost 1 base, with 9 bases spanning the gap. Written as DNA, the CDR3 is TGTGCCAGCAGGCAGTCCGCGAACACTGAAGCTTTCTTT. Protein: CASRQSANTEAFF.

The CDR3 DNA reads TGTGCCAGCAGTAGGTTAACAAGGGTAAAGATGAACACTGAAGCTTTCTTT. This encodes CASSRLTRVKMNTEAFF. The chain employs TRBV27 and TRBJ1-1; D ambiguous. CDR1 MNHEY and CDR2 SMNVEV come from the germline V gene (reference sequence). Trimming stripped 5 bases from V and 0 bases from J, with 19 bases between. The CDR3 runs 17 residues.

This clonotype was seen at least ten times. CDR3: CASASGSTDTQYF. The CDR3 bases are TGTGCCAGCGCCTCAGGTAGCACAGATACGCAGTATTTT. V gene TRBV7-6 combines with J gene TRBJ2-3; D unclear. Germline-derived CDR1 and CDR2 are SGHVS and FNYEAQ. Trimming cost V 8 bases and J 0 bases, with 9 bases left between them. This CDR3 contains 13 residues.

This clonotype came up many times. This sequence joins TRBV7-6 and TRBJ1-1; 9 positions match TRBD1. In germline, CDR1 is SGHVS, CDR2 FNYEAQ. With V trimmed by 6 bases and J by 6 bases, 8 bases remained unmatched. The CDR3 length is 14 residues. The CDR3 reads CASSSGQGFSEAFF. The DNA of the CDR3 is TGTGCCAGCAGTTCTGGACAGGGGTTCTCTGAAGCTTTCTTT.

This clonotype has at least ten counts. The chain carries TRBV12-3 or TRBV12-4 and TRBJ2-3; 9 bases line up with TRBD2. This CDR3 is 17 amino acids long. J lost 0 bases, V lost 3 bases, and 7 bases had no gene match. The chain's CDR3 is CASSFYSGGTSTDTQYF. In DNA form, the CDR3 reads TGTGCCAGCAGTTTCTATAGCGGGGGAACTAGCACAGATACGCAGTATTTT.

This clonotype appeared once. This chain uses TRBV2 with TRBJ2-1, with 9 bases fitting TRBD1. CDR3 length: 14 residues. The germline V gene has CDR1 SNHLY and CDR2 FYNNEI. V shed 3 bases and J 7 bases; nucleotides not matched to a gene: 4. Written as DNA, the CDR3 is TGTGCCAGCAGTGAGGGACAGGGTTGGAATGAGCAGTTCTTC. This gives the protein CASSEGQGWNEQFF.

The table lists this clonotype with many counts. The chain has TRBV7-8 and TRBJ2-1; possible D gene TRBD2, 5 bases. This CDR3 region has 16 residues. CDR1 SGHVS and CDR2 FQNEAQ come from the germline V gene. V shed 5 bases and J shed 7 bases, with 21 bases lying between them. The CDR3 reads CASSPEVGVWANEQFF. CDR3 sequence (DNA): TGTGCCAGCAGCCCGGAGGTGGGCGTGTGGGCTAATGAGCAGTTCTTC.

V and J are TRBV20-1 and TRBJ1-1, with D unclear. Germline CDR1 DFQATT, CDR2 SNEGSKA (reference sequence). V shed 5 bases and J shed 0 bases, with 13 bases lying between them. This CDR3 spans 14 amino acids. CDR3 sequence: CSAGPPGMNTEAFF. CDR3 nucleotides: TGCAGTGCTGGCCCGCCCGGGATGAACACTGAAGCTTTCTTT.